This T cell receptor (beta chain) was captured by sequencing in a study of T-cell reconstitution after alpha-beta-depleted transplantation in children. The CDR3 runs to 15 residues. Germline V gene sequence: CDR1 ENHRY, CDR2 SYGVKD. Trimming stripped 3 bases from V and 2 bases from J, with 10 bases between. Unique molecular identifiers were built into the TCRbeta library. TCRdb reanalysed the PCR reads using MiXCR and keeps one entry per CDR3 protein. This table holds around 480,000 distinct CDR3 sequences, about 31% found once. The chain employs TRBV10-3 and TRBJ1-4, with no clear D. The sequence came from a human donor who donated a stem cell graft to a child with aplastic anemia. The material sequenced was PBMCs from the stem cell graft donor, taken from the stem cell graft. CDR3 nucleotides: TGTGCCATCAGTGATCTCGGGGATACTAATGAAAAACTGTTTTTT. Residues: CAISDLGDTNEKLFF.